One sample yielded the 25 T cell receptor beta chains listed below, sequenced in a study of cytomegalovirus exposure and HLA in healthy donors. The primer mix had 60 Vbeta and 13 Jbeta primers. TCRdb's copy holds only in-frame clones and misses some; the assay was immunoSEQ multiplex PCR. Of 85,000 to 130,000 clones in the sample, approximately 70% are singletons; the top ten hold 4% to 5.5%. Source material: PBMCs. The receptors shown here come from a woman under 30 in good health and CMV-seropositive.

This clone was counted a single time. The V and J genes are TRBV7-9 and TRBJ2-5, with 12 bases that match TRBD2. The CDR3 spans 17 residues. V shed 1 base, J shed 5 bases, and the junction held 8 bases outside the gene matches. Germline V gene sequence: CDR1 SEHNR, CDR2 FQNEAQ (reference sequence). In nucleotides, the CDR3 is TGTGCCAGCAGCTTAGTTGCTAGCGGGAGGGCGAGGGAGACCCAGTACTTC. It translates to CASSLVASGRARETQYF.

This clone was picked up a small number of times. V gene TRBV6-1 combines with J gene TRBJ1-5; D not certain. Trimming cost V 4 bases and J 1 base, with 14 bases left between them. The CDR3 spans 16 residues. Germline CDR1 MNHNS, CDR2 SASEGT. CDR3 region: CASSAAAAGSNQPQHF. CDR3 bases: TGTGCCAGCAGTGCTGCCGCAGCGGGGAGCAATCAGCCCCAGCATTTT.

This clone appeared a single time. The chain joins TRBV7-3 to TRBJ2-7; D is uncertain. The CDR3 contains 11 residues. Germline V gene lookup returns CDR1 SGHTA and CDR2 FQGTGA. Trimming shortened V by 4 bases and J by 3 bases, and 4 bases separated the two germline ends. CDR3 region: CASSSCYEQYF. In nucleotides, the CDR3 is TGTGCCAGCAGCTCCTGCTACGAGCAGTACTTC.

The V and J genes are TRBV28 and TRBJ1-5; tentative D call: TRBD1 (5 bases). The CDR3 is 14 residues long. V lost 3 bases and J lost 2, with 8 bases in between. CDR1 is MDHEN, CDR2 SYDVKM, per germline. This CDR3 reads CASSFKGGNQPQHF. CDR3 DNA sequence: TGTGCCAGCAGTTTTAAAGGGGGCAATCAGCCCCAGCATTTT. The whole variable domain, remainder taken from reference TRBV28 and TRBJ1-5, is DVKVTQSSRYLVKRTGEKVFLECVQDMDHENMFWYRQDPGLGLRLIYFSYDVKMKEKGDIPEGYSVSREKKERFSLILESASTNQTSMYLCASSFKGGNQPQHFGDGTRLSIL.

The chain combines TRBV7-2 with TRBJ2-7; 7 positions agree with TRBD2. The CDR3 extends over 15 amino acids. J lost 0 bases, V lost 4 bases, and 6 bases had no gene match. Germline V lookup: CDR1 SGHTA, CDR2 FQGNSA. DNA for the CDR3: TGTGCCAGCAGCTCCTGGGGCGGGAGCTCCTACGAGCAGTACTTC. This encodes CASSSWGGSSYEQYF.

The rearrangement links TRBV28 to TRBJ2-2; TRBD1 is a possible D gene (5 bases). The germline V gene encodes CDR1 MDHEN and CDR2 SYDVKM. The CDR3 runs to 14 residues. Trimming left V 2 bases short and J 1 base short, with 5 bases between. In nucleotides, the CDR3 is TGTGCCAGCAGTTTAAGGGGGAACACCGGGGAGCTGTTTTTT. This codes for CASSLRGNTGELFF.

There are a few counts of this clone. The chain has TRBV7-8 and TRBJ2-4; TRBD1 matches 8 bases. V trimming: 5 bases; J trimming: 2 bases; junction bases outside the gene matches: 2. The CDR3 contains 14 residues. CDR1 and CDR2 from the germline V gene are SGHVS and FQNEAQ. CDR3 coding DNA: TGTGCCAGCAGCCCAGGGGGCACCAAAAACATTCAGTACTTC. Its protein product is CASSPGGTKNIQYF.

The chain is built from TRBV9 and TRBJ2-3; a possible D gene is TRBD1 (6 bases). Germline-derived CDR1 and CDR2 are SGDLS and YYNGEE. V dropped 0 bases and J dropped 5 bases, with 10 bases sitting between them. This CDR3 has 14 residues. The CDR3 DNA reads TGTGCCAGCAGCGTAGTGGGGGCGAAAGATACGCAGTATTTT. Protein sequence: CASSVVGAKDTQYF.

The rearrangement uses TRBV5-1 and TRBJ2-4, with D possibly being TRBD2 (5 bases). With 0 bases removed from V and 5 bases from J, the gap between germline ends came to 12 bases. CDR1 is SGHRS and CDR2 is YFSETQ in the germline V gene. The CDR3 length is 15 residues. The DNA of the CDR3 is TGCGCCAGCAGCTTGGTGGCAGCGGCCCAAAACATTCAGTACTTC. It yields the protein CASSLVAAAQNIQYF.

The gene calls are TRBV7-2 and TRBJ2-7; D possibly corresponds to TRBD2 (6 bases). Per germline, CDR1 SGHTA and CDR2 FQGNSA. The CDR3 is 14 amino acids. V was pared by 0 bases and J by 4 bases, with 10 bases between. CDR3 nucleotide sequence: TGTGCCAGCAGCTTAGCCCCAGGGAGGTACGAGCAGTACTTC. This sequence encodes CASSLAPGRYEQYF. The whole variable domain, remainder taken from reference TRBV7-2 and TRBJ2-7, is GAGVSQSPSNKVTEKGKDVELRCDPISGHTALYWYRQSLGQGLEFLIYFQGNSAPDKSGLPSDRFSAERTGGSVSTLTIQRTQQEDSAVYLCASSLAPGRYEQYFGPGTRLTVT.

The V call is TRBV9, the J call TRBJ2-1, with 13 bases identical to TRBD2. Germline CDR1 is SGDLS and CDR2 is YYNGEE. This CDR3 is 17 amino acids long. V lost 0 bases to trimming and J lost 0 bases; unmatched junction nucleotides: 0. CDR3 sequence: CASSVGTSGSSYNEQFF. In DNA form, the CDR3 reads TGTGCCAGCAGCGTAGGGACTAGCGGGAGCTCCTACAATGAGCAGTTCTTC.

This clone showed up just a few times. The rearrangement joins TRBV29-1 to TRBJ2-7, with 9 bases that match TRBD1. Looked up from germline, CDR1 is SQVTM and CDR2 is ANQGSEA. CDR3 length: 14 amino acids. J gave up 3 bases and V 4 bases, and 7 bases lay outside the gene matches. CDR3 protein: CSVAGTGRYYEQYF. The CDR3 bases are TGCAGCGTTGCCGGGACAGGGCGGTACTACGAGCAGTACTTC.

This clone has a single count. This chain's CDR3 is CASSLDSGDGNTIYF. The DNA of the CDR3 is TGTGCCAGCAGCTTAGATTCGGGGGACGGAAACACCATATATTTT. The chain uses TRBV7-2 and TRBJ1-3; TRBD1 is a possible D gene (5 bases). Germline assignment: CDR1 SGHTA and CDR2 FQGNSA. V gave up 1 base and J gave up 4 bases, with 11 bases separating them. This CDR3 is built from 15 residues.

This sequence joins TRBV2 and TRBJ2-3; no definite D call. The CDR3 spans 14 residues. The V and J ends lost 1 base and 1 base respectively, with 6 bases between them. Germline V gene lookup returns CDR1 SNHLY and CDR2 FYNNEI. In DNA, the CDR3 is TGTGCCAGCAGTGAAGGCTCAGGCACAGATACGCAGTATTTT. Its translation is CASSEGSGTDTQYF.

The V and J genes are TRBV18 and TRBJ2-3; 7 positions agree with TRBD2. The CDR3 has 15 amino acids. CDR1 is KGHSH and CDR2 is LQKENI in the germline V gene. V dropped 3 bases and J dropped 5; count of bases not matched to a gene: 8. CDR3 nucleotide sequence: TGTGCCAGCTCACCGCTAGCGGCCATGGGAGATACGCAGTATTTT. Encoded protein: CASSPLAAMGDTQYF.

The rearrangement joins TRBV6-5 to TRBJ2-6, with D tentatively TRBD1 (6 bases). This CDR3 region has 15 residues. Trimming took off 7 bases at V and 0 bases at J, with 10 bases between the two ends. Germline values: CDR1 MNHEY, CDR2 SVGAGI. CDR3 loop: CASTQTGSGANVLTF. CDR3 DNA sequence: TGTGCCAGCACCCAGACAGGCTCTGGGGCCAACGTCCTGACTTTC.

CDR3 nucleotide sequence: TGTGCCAGCAGTCCGGGGGGAGTGTCCTACGAGCAGTACTTC. This codes for CASSPGGVSYEQYF. The chain carries TRBV6-5 and TRBJ2-7, with 7 bases lining up with TRBD2. V gave up 5 bases and J gave up 1 base; unmatched junction bases: 5. CDR1 MNHEY and CDR2 SVGAGI come from the germline V gene. CDR3 size: 14 residues.

V usage is TRBV6-1 and J usage is TRBJ1-4; 9 bases fit TRBD1. J lost 7 bases, V lost 4 bases, and 4 bases had no gene match. Germline V lookup: CDR1 MNHNS, CDR2 SASEGT. The CDR3 spans 14 residues. In nucleotides, the CDR3 is TGTGCCAGCAGTGGGGGACAGGGAGCTGAAAAACTGTTTTTT. Protein sequence: CASSGGQGAEKLFF.

This chain connects TRBV5-1 to TRBJ2-1, with 12 bases identical to TRBD2. V lost 4 bases and J lost 4; bases outside the gene matches: 3. The CDR3 sequence is 15 residues long. The germline V gene has CDR1 SGHRS and CDR2 YFSETQ. CDR3 protein: CASSIGLAGYNEQFF. The CDR3 DNA follows: TGCGCCAGCAGCATAGGACTAGCGGGGTACAATGAGCAGTTCTTC.

The genes are TRBV10-3 and TRBJ2-7, with D perhaps TRBD2 (6 bases). The V end was cut by 2 bases, the J end by 6 bases, with 14 bases between. The germline CDR1 and CDR2 sequences are ENHRY and SYGVKD. The CDR3 covers 14 residues. The CDR3 protein is CAISEPRKGGEQYF. Written as DNA, the CDR3 is TGTGCCATCAGTGAGCCGAGGAAGGGAGGCGAGCAGTACTTC.

This chain uses TRBV10-3 with TRBJ2-5; TRBD1 agrees at 12 bases. The CDR3 is made up of 16 amino acids. J lost 4 bases, V lost 0 bases, and 3 bases had no gene match. The V gene's germline CDR1 is ENHRY and CDR2 SYGVKD. The DNA for the CDR3 is TGTGCCATCAGTGAGTCCCGGGACAGGGGGCTAGAGACCCAGTACTTC. Its protein is CAISESRDRGLETQYF.

The chain has TRBV29-1 and TRBJ2-5; 7 positions agree with TRBD2. Trimming removed 5 bases from V and 7 bases from J; junction bases left unmatched: 10. The CDR3 is 13 residues long. Germline V CDR1 and CDR2: SQVTM, ANQGSEA. CDR3 DNA sequence: TGCAGCGTTCCGGGACTACTTATGGGGACCCAGTACTTC. Amino acids: CSVPGLLMGTQYF.

The chain recombines TRBV27 with TRBJ2-1; 9 nucleotides line up with TRBD1. Germline V gene sequence: CDR1 MNHEY, CDR2 SMNVEV (reference sequence). This CDR3 spans 15 amino acids. Trimming at V came to 3 bases and at J to 7 bases, leaving 7 bases not matched to a gene. The CDR3 bases are TGTGCCAGCAGTTTTCCGGACAGGGGTGGTAATGAGCAGTTCTTC. Its translation: CASSFPDRGGNEQFF.

CDR3 sequence reads: CASWVQGYGYTF. The CDR3 DNA reads TGTGCCAGCTGGGTGCAGGGTTATGGCTACACCTTC. The V call is TRBV2, the J call TRBJ1-2, with D maybe TRBD1 (5 bases). Trimming pared 8 bases from V and 5 bases from J, leaving 12 bases between. CDR1 is SNHLY and CDR2 is FYNNEI in the germline V gene. The CDR3 consists of 12 residues.

The chain recombines TRBV4-1 with TRBJ2-7, with TRBD2 matching 7 bases. CDR1 MGHRA and CDR2 YSYEKL come from the germline V gene. The trim removed 0 bases at V and 2 bases at J, leaving 4 bases unmatched. CDR3 length: 15 residues. In DNA, the CDR3 is TGCGCCAGCAGCCAAGATCAGAGCGGGGCCTACGAGCAGTACTTC. It specifies CASSQDQSGAYEQYF.